This record covers a single T cell receptor beta chain. Its specificity is unknown. The data were obtained in a study of T cell responses to AZD1222 COVID-19 vaccine. Overall study findings and caveats: Rises in breadth and depth of Spike-specific TCRs came after two AZD1222 doses.

This table comes from immunoSEQ multiplex PCR, and its TCRdb copy is limited to in-frame clones, with some not included. The sample has approximately 140,000 clones, 92% seen once. From germline, CDR1 is SGHNT and CDR2 YYREEE (reference sequence). Losses at the gene ends were 2 bases for V and 4 bases for J; bases not matched to a gene: 3. The CDR3 consists of 13 residues. The V call is TRBV5-4, the J call TRBJ2-7; 7 positions match TRBD1. The TCR comes from an adult who received the AZD1222 COVID-19 vaccine. The starting material was peripheral blood, obtained 28 days after the second AZD1222 dose. CDR3 region: CASSFRTGYEQYF. The CDR3, as DNA: TGTGCCAGCAGCTTCCGGACAGGATACGAGCAGTACTTC. The full variable domain, its missing parts supplied by reference TRBV5-4 and TRBJ2-7, is ETGVTQSPTHLIKTRGQQVTLRCSSQSGHNTVSWYQQALGQGPQFIFQYYREEENGRGNFPPRFSGLQFPNYSSELNVNALELDDSALYLCASSFRTGYEQYFGPGTRLTVT.